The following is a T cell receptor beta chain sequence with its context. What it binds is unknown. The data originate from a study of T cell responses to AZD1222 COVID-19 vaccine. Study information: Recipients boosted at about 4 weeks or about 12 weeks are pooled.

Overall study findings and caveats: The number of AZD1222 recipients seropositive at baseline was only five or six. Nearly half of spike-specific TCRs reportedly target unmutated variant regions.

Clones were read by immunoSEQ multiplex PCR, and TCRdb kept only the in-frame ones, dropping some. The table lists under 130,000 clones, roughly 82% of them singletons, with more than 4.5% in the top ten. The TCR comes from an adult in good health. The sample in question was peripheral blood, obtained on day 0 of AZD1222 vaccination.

CDR3 coding DNA: TGTGCCAGCAGTTCCCTATGGGGGGGGAGAGAAGAGACCCAGTACTTC. Its translation: CASSSLWGGREETQYF. The chain combines TRBV6-5 with TRBJ2-5, with TRBD2 matching 7 bases. In germline, CDR1 is MNHEY, CDR2 SVGAGI. The length of the CDR3 is 16 residues. Trimming cost V 4 bases and J 3 bases; bases outside gene matches: 11.